The clone carrying this T cell receptor (beta chain) has at least ten counts. The antigen remains unidentified. This sample is part of a study of prognosis after radiotherapy for stage I lung cancer. Study results and caveats: Reports indicated that TRBV and TRBJ gene usage differed between patients with and without metastases, including differences in about nine V and a couple of J genes after SBRT.

TCR beta CDR3 amplification from genomic DNA was performed by two-round multiplex PCR. First-round PCR employed TRBV- and TRBJ-specific primers for each gene. TCRdb reprocessed the multiplex PCR reads via MiXCR and lists one record per CDR3 protein. The table includes around 51,000 distinct CDR3 sequences, under 45% detected once. CDR3 length: 13 amino acids. V gave up 3 bases and J gave up 6 bases, with 9 bases separating them. The blood draw at each of two time points yielded about 6 milliliters of peripheral blood. The chain carries TRBV12-3 or TRBV12-4 and TRBJ1-5; possibly TRBD1 for D (5 bases). Sequenced here: PBMCs, sampled before or after stereotactic body radiation therapy (not recorded which). The TCR was taken from a donor aged 50 or older with non-small cell lung cancer. The CDR3, as DNA: TGTGCCAGCAGTTTTCAGGGTGGTCAGCCCCAGCATTTT. Translation gives CASSFQGGQPQHF.